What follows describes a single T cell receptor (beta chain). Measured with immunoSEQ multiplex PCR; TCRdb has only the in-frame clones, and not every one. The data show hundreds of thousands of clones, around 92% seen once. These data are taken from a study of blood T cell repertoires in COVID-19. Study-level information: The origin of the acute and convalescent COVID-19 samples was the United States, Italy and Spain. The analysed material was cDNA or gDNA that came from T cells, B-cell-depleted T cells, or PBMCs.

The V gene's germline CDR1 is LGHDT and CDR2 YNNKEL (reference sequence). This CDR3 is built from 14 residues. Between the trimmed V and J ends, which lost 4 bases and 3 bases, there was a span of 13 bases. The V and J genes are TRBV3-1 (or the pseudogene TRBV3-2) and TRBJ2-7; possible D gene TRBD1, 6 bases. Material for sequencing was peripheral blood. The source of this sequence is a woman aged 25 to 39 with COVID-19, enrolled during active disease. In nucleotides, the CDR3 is TGTGCCAGCAGCCCACGGACAGAGCTCTACGAGCAGTACTTC. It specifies CASSPRTELYEQYF.